These 21 T cell receptor beta chains came from one sample sequenced in a study of cytomegalovirus exposure and HLA in healthy donors. 13 Jbeta primers and 60 Vbeta primers were used for the PCR. Libraries were prepared by immunoSEQ multiplex PCR; TCRdb keeps only in-frame clonotypes and omits some of them. The sample carries about 85,000 clones, approximately 80% recorded once. The specimen was PBMCs. These receptors were taken from a woman in her forties or fifties in good health and CMV-seropositive.

A single count supports this clone. The rearrangement links TRBV15 to TRBJ1-5; no clear D gene. There are 14 residues in the CDR3. Per the germline V gene, CDR1 is LNHNV and CDR2 is YYDKDF (reference sequence). The V gene lost 0 bases and the J gene lost 6 bases, with 9 bases spanning the gap. CDR3 amino acids: CATSRDGLGQPQHF. CDR3 nucleotide sequence: TGTGCCACCAGCAGAGATGGGCTGGGTCAGCCCCAGCATTTT.

This clone was seen a single time. This chain connects TRBV23-1 to TRBJ2-1, with TRBD2 matching 13 bases. TRBV23-1 is an open reading frame, and its role is uncertain. The CDR3 length is 20 residues. The ends lost 1 base at V and 5 bases at J; junction bases unmatched: 14. Here the CDR3 reads CASSQLVGAWGLAGNNEQFF. CDR3 nucleotide sequence: TGCGCCAGCAGTCAATTGGTGGGGGCGTGGGGACTAGCGGGAAACAATGAGCAGTTCTTC.

This clone was observed at least ten times. The CDR3 region is CASRGGGADTQYF. CDR3 nucleotide sequence: TGTGCCAGCAGGGGCGGGGGGGCAGATACGCAGTATTTT. V and J are TRBV6-5 and TRBJ2-3; TRBD2 matches at 9 bases. Trimming cost V 6 bases and J 4 bases; bases outside gene matches: 2. In germline, CDR1 is MNHEY, CDR2 SVGAGI. The CDR3 runs to 13 residues.

This clone occurred a few times. V and J are TRBV25-1 and TRBJ1-2; 8 positions match TRBD1. The germline CDR1 and CDR2 sequences are MGHDK and SYGVNS. The CDR3 is made up of 18 amino acids. Trimming cost V 3 bases and J 4 bases; bases outside gene matches: 16. CDR3 sequence: CASSDAIPGQGMSYGYTF. DNA for the CDR3: TGTGCCAGCAGTGATGCAATCCCCGGACAGGGCATGAGCTATGGCTACACCTTC.

The rearrangement uses TRBV5-1 and TRBJ1-2; the D is unclear. The CDR3 covers 14 residues. Germline-derived CDR1 and CDR2 are SGHRS and YFSETQ. V lost 3 bases and J lost 2, with 11 bases in between. CDR3 DNA: TGCGCCAGCAGCTCGGCGGCTCAGAACTATGGCTACACCTTC. This codes for CASSSAAQNYGYTF.

The CDR3: CASSSYSNQPQHF. The CDR3 nucleotides are TGTGCCAGCAGTTCTTATAGCAATCAGCCCCAGCATTTT. V and J are TRBV11-2 and TRBJ1-5, with D uncertain. The CDR3 covers 13 residues. V was trimmed by 6 bases and J by 0 bases, leaving 6 bases between them. CDR1 is SGHAT and CDR2 is FQNNGV in the germline V gene.

V is TRBV6-6 and J is TRBJ1-2; D is possibly TRBD1 (5 bases). In germline, CDR1 is MNHNY, CDR2 SVGAGI (reference sequence). The CDR3 is 13 residues long. Trimming removed 5 bases from V and 5 bases from J, with 12 bases in between. The DNA for the CDR3 is TGTGCCAGCAGTGACCCGGACATATATGGCTACACCTTC. Protein product: CASSDPDIYGYTF.

The chain recombines TRBV12-5 with TRBJ2-7, with 7 bases matching TRBD1. Per germline, CDR1 LGHNT and CDR2 FRNRAP. V was pared by 0 bases and J by 3 bases, with 17 bases of the junction left unmatched. This CDR3 comprises 19 residues. The chain's CDR3 is CASGLVGLRRAGGNYEQYF. Written as DNA, the CDR3 is TGTGCTAGTGGTTTGGTTGGGCTGCGAAGGGCAGGGGGAAACTACGAGCAGTACTTC.

V usage is TRBV6-1 and J usage is TRBJ2-5; 9 bases line up with TRBD1. Gene TRBJ2-7 matches the end of the DNA better, so the J call may be wrong. The CDR3 extends over 15 amino acids. Germline V CDR1 and CDR2: MNHNS, SASEGT. The CDR3 protein is CASSARTGESYEQYF. The CDR3 nucleotides are TGTGCCAGCAGTGCAAGGACAGGGGAATCCTACGAGCAGTACTTC.

V is TRBV6-1 and J is TRBJ2-1; the D gene is possibly TRBD2 (5 bases). CDR1 MNHNS and CDR2 SASEGT come from the germline V gene. CDR3 size: 15 residues. With 2 bases removed from V and 2 bases from J, the gap between germline ends came to 10 bases. The CDR3 DNA sequence: TGTGCCAGCAGTGAACCAACGGGGACCTACAATGAGCAGTTCTTC. The encoded protein is CASSEPTGTYNEQFF.

V is TRBV30 and J is TRBJ1-2; 8 bases match TRBD1. Germline V CDR1 and CDR2: GTSNPN, SVGIG (reference sequence). With V trimmed by 4 bases and J by 3 bases, 4 bases remained unmatched. The CDR3 sequence is 13 residues long. The CDR3 DNA reads TGTGCCTGGAACGACAGGGGAGACTATGGCTACACCTTC. As protein: CAWNDRGDYGYTF.

The chain uses TRBV19 and TRBJ1-1; 7 bases map to TRBD1. In germline, CDR1 is LNHDA, CDR2 SQIVND (reference sequence). V was clipped by 4 bases and J by 4 bases; unmatched bases: 9. The CDR3 is 15 residues long. CDR3 protein: CASSRDRPIFTEAFF. The DNA for the CDR3 is TGTGCCAGTAGTAGGGACAGACCGATTTTCACTGAAGCTTTCTTT.

This chain connects TRBV2 to TRBJ1-1; tentative D call: TRBD1 (5 bases). V shed 6 bases and J shed 4 bases, with 15 bases lying between them. CDR3 size: 14 residues. The germline gives CDR1 SNHLY, CDR2 FYNNEI. The CDR3 DNA reads as TGTGCCAGCAGAGCGAGGGGAGGTGGCACTGAAGCTTTCTTT. It is translated as CASRARGGGTEAFF.

A single count supports this clone. The chain combines TRBV7-2 with TRBJ2-1, with a tentative D call TRBD2 (7 bases). Trimming took off 4 bases at V and 7 bases at J, with 17 bases between the two ends. CDR1 is SGHTA, CDR2 FQGNSA, per germline. The CDR3 is 15 amino acids. The CDR3 DNA follows: TGTGCCAGCAGCTCCGACGGGCGGGGGCTTAATGAGCAGTTCTTC. This sequence encodes CASSSDGRGLNEQFF.

V is TRBV11-2 and J is TRBJ2-5, with no clear D. V was clipped by 7 bases and J by 0 bases, with 9 bases between them. In germline, CDR1 is SGHAT, CDR2 FQNNGV. The CDR3 extends over 13 amino acids. The CDR3: CASKLRYQETQYF. In nucleotides, the CDR3 is TGTGCCAGCAAGTTACGGTACCAAGAGACCCAGTACTTC. Filled out from reference TRBV11-2 and TRBJ2-5, the complete variable domain reads EAGVAQSPRYKIIEKRQSVAFWCNPISGHATLYWYQQILGQGPKLLIQFQNNGVVDDSQLPKDRFSAERLKGVDSTLKIQPAKLEDSAVYLCASKLRYQETQYFGPGTRLLVL.

The chain employs TRBV6-6 and TRBJ1-4; D perhaps matches TRBD1 (5 bases). The CDR3 contains 15 residues. CDR1 is MNHNY and CDR2 is SVGAGI in the germline V gene (reference sequence). V was clipped by 7 bases and J by 2 bases, with 14 bases between them. The CDR3 region is CASKPGGFTNEKLFF. Written as DNA, the CDR3 is TGTGCCAGCAAACCGGGGGGTTTTACTAATGAAAAACTGTTTTTT.

The chain couples TRBV29-1 to TRBJ2-3; 7 nucleotides align to TRBD1. Germline assignment: CDR1 SQVTM and CDR2 ANQGSEA. V shed 6 bases, J shed 2 bases, and the junction held 5 bases outside the gene matches. This CDR3 has 13 amino acids. CDR3: CSVAGGSTDTQYF. The CDR3 nucleotides are TGCAGCGTCGCAGGGGGATCCACAGATACGCAGTATTTT.

This chain connects TRBV5-6 to TRBJ2-2; 9 positions agree with TRBD1. The length of the CDR3 is 17 residues. V dropped 4 bases and J dropped 2; count of bases not matched to a gene: 9. Germline CDR1 SGHDT, CDR2 YYEEEE. The CDR3 DNA reads TGTGCCAGCAGCCCACCCGGGACAGGGTCCAACACCGGGGAGCTGTTTTTT. This gives the protein CASSPPGTGSNTGELFF.

This clone was recorded only once. This chain links TRBV11-1 with TRBJ2-3; 7 bases fit TRBD1. With 5 bases clipped from V and 2 bases from J, the junction kept 7 bases outside the gene matches. The CDR3 runs 15 residues. The V gene's germline CDR1 is SGHAT and CDR2 FQDESV (reference sequence). CDR3 bases: TGTGCCAGCAGCCCCCGGGACAGATACACAGATACGCAGTATTTT. It encodes CASSPRDRYTDTQYF.

The chain uses TRBV5-4 and TRBJ2-3; 7 positions match TRBD2. This CDR3 comprises 14 residues. From germline, CDR1 is SGHNT and CDR2 YYREEE (reference sequence). V shed 0 bases, J shed 4 bases, and the junction held 2 bases outside the gene matches. In DNA, the CDR3 is TGTGCCAGCAGCTTGGTGGGAGGGCCAGATACGCAGTATTTT. It codes for CASSLVGGPDTQYF.

The chain carries TRBV18 and TRBJ1-2; D is undetermined. The length of the CDR3 is 12 residues. Trimming pared 4 bases from V and 0 bases from J, leaving 3 bases between. From germline, CDR1 is KGHSH and CDR2 LQKENI. CDR3 in amino acids: CASSLSNYGYTF. The CDR3 region has the DNA TGTGCCAGCTCACTATCTAACTATGGCTACACCTTC.